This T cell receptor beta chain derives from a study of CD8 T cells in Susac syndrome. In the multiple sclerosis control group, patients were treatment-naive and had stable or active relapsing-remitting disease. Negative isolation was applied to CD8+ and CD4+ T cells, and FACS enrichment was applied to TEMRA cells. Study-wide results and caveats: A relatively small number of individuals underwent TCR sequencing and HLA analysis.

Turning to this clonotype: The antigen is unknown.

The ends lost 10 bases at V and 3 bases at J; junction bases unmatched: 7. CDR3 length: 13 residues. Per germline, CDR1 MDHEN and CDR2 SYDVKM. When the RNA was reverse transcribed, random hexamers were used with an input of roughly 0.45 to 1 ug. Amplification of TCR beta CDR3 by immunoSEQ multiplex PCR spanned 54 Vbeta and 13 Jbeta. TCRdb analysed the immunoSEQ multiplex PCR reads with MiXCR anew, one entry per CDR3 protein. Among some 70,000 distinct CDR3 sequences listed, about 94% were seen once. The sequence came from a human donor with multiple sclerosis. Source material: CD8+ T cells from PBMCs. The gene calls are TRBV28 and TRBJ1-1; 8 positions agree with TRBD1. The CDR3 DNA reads TGTGCCATCCCGCCGACAGGGGACACTGAAGCTTTCTTT. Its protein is CAIPPTGDTEAFF.